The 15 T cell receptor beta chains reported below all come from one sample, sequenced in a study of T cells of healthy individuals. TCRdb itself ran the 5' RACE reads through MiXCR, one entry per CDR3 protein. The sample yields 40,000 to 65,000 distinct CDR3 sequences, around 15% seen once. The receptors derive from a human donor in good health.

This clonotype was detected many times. CDR3 region: CSARDGGRGVAGYTF. The CDR3 coding sequence is TGCAGTGCTAGGGATGGGGGCAGGGGGGTTGCGGGCTACACCTTC. This chain links TRBV20-1 with TRBJ1-2, with 7 bases aligning to TRBD1. The CDR3 runs 15 residues. Germline CDR1 and CDR2: DFQATT and SNEGSKA (reference sequence). The J segment lost 8 bases and the V segment lost 3 bases, leaving 15 bases of the junction unmatched.

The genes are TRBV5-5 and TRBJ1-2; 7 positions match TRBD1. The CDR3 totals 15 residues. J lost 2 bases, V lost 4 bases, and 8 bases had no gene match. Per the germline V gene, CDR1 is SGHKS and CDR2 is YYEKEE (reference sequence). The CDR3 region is CASSPGGGRNYGYTF. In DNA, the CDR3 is TGTGCCAGCAGCCCAGGGGGGGGGCGGAACTATGGCTACACCTTC.

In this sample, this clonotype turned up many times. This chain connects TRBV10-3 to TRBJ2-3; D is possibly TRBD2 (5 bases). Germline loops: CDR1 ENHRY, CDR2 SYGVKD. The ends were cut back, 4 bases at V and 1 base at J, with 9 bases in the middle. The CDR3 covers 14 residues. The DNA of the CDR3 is TGTGCCATCAGTGGGGTTAGCGGCACAGATACGCAGTATTTT. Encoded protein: CAISGVSGTDTQYF.

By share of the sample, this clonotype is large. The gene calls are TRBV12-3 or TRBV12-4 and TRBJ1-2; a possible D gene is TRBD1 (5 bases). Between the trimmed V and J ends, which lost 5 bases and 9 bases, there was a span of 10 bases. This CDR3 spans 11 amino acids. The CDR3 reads CASSPGTSYTF. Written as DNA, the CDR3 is TGTGCCAGCAGTCCCGGGACCAGCTACACCTTC.

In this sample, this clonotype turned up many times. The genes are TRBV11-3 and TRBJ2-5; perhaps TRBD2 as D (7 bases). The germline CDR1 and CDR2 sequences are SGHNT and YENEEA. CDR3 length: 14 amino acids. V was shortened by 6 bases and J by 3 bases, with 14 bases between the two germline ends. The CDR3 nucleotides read TGTGCCAGCAGTTCCCCGGGGGGCGAAGAGACCCAGTACTTC. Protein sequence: CASSSPGGEETQYF.

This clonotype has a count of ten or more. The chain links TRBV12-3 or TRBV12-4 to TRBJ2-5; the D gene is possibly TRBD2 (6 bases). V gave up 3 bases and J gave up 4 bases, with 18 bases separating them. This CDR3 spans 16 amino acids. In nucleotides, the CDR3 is TGTGCCAGCAGTTTGGGCGAGGGGAGGACGGCAGAGACCCAGTACTTC. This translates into CASSLGEGRTAETQYF.

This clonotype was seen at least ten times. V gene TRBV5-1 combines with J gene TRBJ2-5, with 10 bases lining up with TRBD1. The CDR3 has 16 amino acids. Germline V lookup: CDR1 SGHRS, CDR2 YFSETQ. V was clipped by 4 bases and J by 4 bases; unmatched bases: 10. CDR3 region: CASSPRTGGNGETQYF. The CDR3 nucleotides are TGCGCCAGCAGCCCCAGGACAGGGGGAAATGGAGAGACCCAGTACTTC.

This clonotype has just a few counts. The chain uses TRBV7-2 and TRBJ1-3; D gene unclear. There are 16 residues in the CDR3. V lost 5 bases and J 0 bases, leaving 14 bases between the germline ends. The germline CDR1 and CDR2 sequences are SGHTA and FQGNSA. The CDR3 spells CASSRRTDSSGNTIYF. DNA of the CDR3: TGTGCCAGCAGCCGAAGGACGGACTCCTCTGGAAACACCATATATTTT.

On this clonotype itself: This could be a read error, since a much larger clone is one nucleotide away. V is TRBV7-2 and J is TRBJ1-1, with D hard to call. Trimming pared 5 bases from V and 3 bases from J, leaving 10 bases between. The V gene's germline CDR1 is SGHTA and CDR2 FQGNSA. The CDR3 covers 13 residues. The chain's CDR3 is CASSLCVDTEAFF. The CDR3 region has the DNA TGTGCCAGCAGCCTCTGTGTGGACACTGAAGCTTTCTTT.

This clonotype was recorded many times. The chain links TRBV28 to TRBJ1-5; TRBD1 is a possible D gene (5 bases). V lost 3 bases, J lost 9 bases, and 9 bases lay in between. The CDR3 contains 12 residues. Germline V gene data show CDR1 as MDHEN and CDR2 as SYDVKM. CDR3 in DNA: TGTGCCAGCAGTTTGGGGGATCGGCCCCAGCATTTT. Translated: CASSLGDRPQHF.

Here the CDR3 reads CASSVGEGGTTQETQYF. For the CDR3, the DNA is TGTGCCAGCAGCGTAGGTGAGGGGGGGACCACCCAAGAGACCCAGTACTTC. The chain joins TRBV9 to TRBJ2-5; possibly TRBD2 for D (7 bases). The CDR3 extends over 17 amino acids. Germline V gene lookup returns CDR1 SGDLS and CDR2 YYNGEE. The V gene lost 0 bases and the J gene lost 1 base, with 16 bases spanning the gap. Supplemented by reference TRBV9 and TRBJ2-5, the full variable domain reads DSGVTQTPKHLITATGQRVTLRCSPRSGDLSVYWYQQSLDQGLQFLIQYYNGEERAKGNILERFSAQQFPDLHSELNLSSLELGDSALYFCASSVGEGGTTQETQYFGPGTRLLVL.

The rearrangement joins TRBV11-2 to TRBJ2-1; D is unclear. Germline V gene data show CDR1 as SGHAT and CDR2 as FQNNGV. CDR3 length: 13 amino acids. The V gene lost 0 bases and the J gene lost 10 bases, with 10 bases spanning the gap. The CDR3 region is CASSLDILGEQFF. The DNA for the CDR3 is TGTGCCAGCAGCTTAGATATTCTGGGCGAGCAGTTCTTC.

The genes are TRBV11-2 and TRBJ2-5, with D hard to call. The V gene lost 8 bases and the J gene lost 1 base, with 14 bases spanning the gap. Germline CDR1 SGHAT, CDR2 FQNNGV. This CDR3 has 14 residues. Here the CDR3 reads CASGGSGTQETQYF. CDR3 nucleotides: TGTGCCAGCGGCGGCTCAGGAACCCAAGAGACCCAGTACTTC. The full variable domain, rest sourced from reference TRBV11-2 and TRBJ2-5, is EAGVAQSPRYKIIEKRQSVAFWCNPISGHATLYWYQQILGQGPKLLIQFQNNGVVDDSQLPKDRFSAERLKGVDSTLKIQPAKLEDSAVYLCASGGSGTQETQYFGPGTRLLVL.

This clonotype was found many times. The CDR3 loop reads CASTFAGANVLTF. The CDR3, as DNA: TGTGCCAGTACGTTCGCCGGGGCCAACGTCCTGACTTTC. The genes are TRBV19 and TRBJ2-6, with D unresolved. V was pared by 7 bases and J by 4 bases, with 8 bases between. The CDR3 totals 13 residues. The germline CDR1 and CDR2 sequences are LNHDA and SQIVND (reference sequence).

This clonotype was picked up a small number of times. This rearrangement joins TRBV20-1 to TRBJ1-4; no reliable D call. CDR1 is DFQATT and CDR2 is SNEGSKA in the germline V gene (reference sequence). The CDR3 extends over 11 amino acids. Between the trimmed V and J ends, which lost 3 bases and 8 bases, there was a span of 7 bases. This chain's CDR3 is CSASGEEKLFF. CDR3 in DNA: TGCAGTGCTAGCGGTGAGGAAAAACTGTTTTTT.